The clone carrying this T cell receptor (beta chain) was recorded many times. Its antigen is not identified. The TRBV12-4/TRBJ1-2 clonotypes were amplified using barcode primers with ligated adaptors. Via MiXCR, TCRdb re-called the multiplex PCR reads, giving one row per CDR3 protein. In the table there are about 1,600 distinct CDR3 sequences, around 4% of which are singletons. This CDR3 contains 13 residues. The V end was cut by 3 bases, the J end by 3 bases, with 8 bases between. General observations from the study: In terms of TCR gene usage, tumor memory CD4+ T cells clustered together with blood and lymph node memory CD4+ cells, as well as with lymph node naive CD4+ cells. Naive CD4+ cells shared around 13% of tumor Treg sequences.

V gene TRBV12-3 or TRBV12-4 combines with J gene TRBJ1-2, with D unresolved. The material sequenced was naive CD4+ T cells sorted from blood. Noted subset: naive CD4+ T cells, CD4+CD45RA+CD25-. The sequence came from a female donor with breast cancer. CDR3 protein: CASSFTFDYGYTF. CDR3 sequence (DNA): TGTGCCAGCAGTTTTACCTTCGACTATGGCTACACCTTC.